This TCR beta chain was identified during a study of T cells expressing NK-cell markers. Germline V gene lookup returns CDR1 MNHEY and CDR2 SVGAGI. The length of the CDR3 is 17 residues. The study, taken as a whole, reports: Questions lingered over whether expanded NKG2C+ T cell clones were HCMV-specific.

On this clonotype: Its specificity is unknown.

Reprocessing the 5' RACE reads, TCRdb reports a single entry for every CDR3 protein and omits DNA. Here the sample table reports roughly 350,000 distinct CDR3 sequences. Source material: blood T cells: a sorted CD56 or NKG2C T cell subset, CD4+ or CD8+ T cells, or bulk PBMC T cells (not recorded which). This receptor was taken from a man aged 18 to 69 in good health. This chain connects TRBV6-5 to TRBJ2-1; TCRdb returns TRBD1, unconfirmable since there is no DNA. CDR3 region: CASSGGPHRGKEVEQFF.